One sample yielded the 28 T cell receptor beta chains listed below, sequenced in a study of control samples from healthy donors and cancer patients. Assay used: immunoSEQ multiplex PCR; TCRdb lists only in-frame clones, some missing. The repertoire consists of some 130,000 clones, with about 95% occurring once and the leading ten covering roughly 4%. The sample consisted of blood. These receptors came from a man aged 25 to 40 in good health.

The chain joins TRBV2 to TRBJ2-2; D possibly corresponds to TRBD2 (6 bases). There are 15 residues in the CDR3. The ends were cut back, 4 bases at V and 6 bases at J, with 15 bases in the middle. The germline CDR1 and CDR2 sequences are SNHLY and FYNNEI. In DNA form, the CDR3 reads TGTGCCAGCAGTGTCAACGGGGAGGTTTCCGGGGAGCTGTTTTTT. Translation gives CASSVNGEVSGELFF.

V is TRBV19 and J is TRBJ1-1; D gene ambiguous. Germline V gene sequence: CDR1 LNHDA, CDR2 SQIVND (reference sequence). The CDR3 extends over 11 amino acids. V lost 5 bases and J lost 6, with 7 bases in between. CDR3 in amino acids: CASSLSAEAFF. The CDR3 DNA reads TGTGCCAGTAGTCTCTCCGCTGAAGCTTTCTTT.

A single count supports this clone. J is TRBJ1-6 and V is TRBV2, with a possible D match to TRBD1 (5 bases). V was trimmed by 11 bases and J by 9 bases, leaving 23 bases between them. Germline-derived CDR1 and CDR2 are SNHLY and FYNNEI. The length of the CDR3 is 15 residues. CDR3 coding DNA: TGTGCCCAGCAAACGGACATAGGCCTTTTTTCACCCCTCCACTTT. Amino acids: CAQQTDIGLFSPLHF.

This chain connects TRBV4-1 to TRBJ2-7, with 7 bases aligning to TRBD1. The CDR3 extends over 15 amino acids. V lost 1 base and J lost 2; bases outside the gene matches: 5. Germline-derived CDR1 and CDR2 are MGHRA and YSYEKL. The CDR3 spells CASSQVRGQAYEQYF. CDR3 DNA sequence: TGCGCCAGCAGCCAAGTAAGGGGGCAGGCCTACGAGCAGTACTTC.

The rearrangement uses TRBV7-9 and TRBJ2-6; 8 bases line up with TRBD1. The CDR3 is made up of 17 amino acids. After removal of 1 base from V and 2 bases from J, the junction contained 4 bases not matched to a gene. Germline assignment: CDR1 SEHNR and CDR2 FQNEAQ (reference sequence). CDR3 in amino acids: CASSLGTGPPGANVLTF. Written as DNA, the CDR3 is TGTGCCAGCAGCTTAGGGACAGGGCCCCCTGGGGCCAACGTCCTGACTTTC.

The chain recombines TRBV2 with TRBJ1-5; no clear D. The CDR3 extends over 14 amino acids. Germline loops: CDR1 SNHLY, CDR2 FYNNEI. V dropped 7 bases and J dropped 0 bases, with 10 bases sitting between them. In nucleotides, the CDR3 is TGTGCCAGCATGAGACGGAATAGCAATCAGCCCCAGCATTTT. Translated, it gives CASMRRNSNQPQHF.

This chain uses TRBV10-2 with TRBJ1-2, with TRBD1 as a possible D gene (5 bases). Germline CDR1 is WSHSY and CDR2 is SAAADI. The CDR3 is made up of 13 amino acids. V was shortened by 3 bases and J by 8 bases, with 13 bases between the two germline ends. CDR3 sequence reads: CASSDLGTRGYTF. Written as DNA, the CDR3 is TGCGCCAGCAGTGACTTAGGGACGCGGGGCTACACCTTC.

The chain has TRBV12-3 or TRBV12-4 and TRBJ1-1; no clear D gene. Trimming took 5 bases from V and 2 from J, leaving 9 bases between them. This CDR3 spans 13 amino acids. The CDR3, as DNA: TGTGCCAGCAGTAGCTCGGGCAACACTGAAGCTTTCTTT. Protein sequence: CASSSSGNTEAFF.

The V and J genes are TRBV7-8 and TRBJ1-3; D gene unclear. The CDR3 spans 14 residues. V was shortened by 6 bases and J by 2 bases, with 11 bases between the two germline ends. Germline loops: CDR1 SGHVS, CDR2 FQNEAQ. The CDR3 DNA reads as TGTGCCAGCAGTCTTCGGGGTGCTGGAAACACCATATATTTT. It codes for CASSLRGAGNTIYF.

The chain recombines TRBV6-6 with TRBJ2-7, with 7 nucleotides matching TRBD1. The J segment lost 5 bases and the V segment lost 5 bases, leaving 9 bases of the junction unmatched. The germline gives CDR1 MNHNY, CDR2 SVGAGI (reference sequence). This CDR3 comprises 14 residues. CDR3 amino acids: CASSPYRGANEQYF. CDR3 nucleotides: TGTGCCAGCAGTCCCTACAGGGGCGCAAACGAGCAGTACTTC.

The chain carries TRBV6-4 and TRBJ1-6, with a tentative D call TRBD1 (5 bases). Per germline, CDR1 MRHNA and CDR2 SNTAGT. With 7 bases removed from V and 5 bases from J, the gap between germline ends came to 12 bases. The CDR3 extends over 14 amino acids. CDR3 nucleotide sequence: TGTGCCAGCAAGGGGACGGCTGATAATTCACCCCTCCACTTT. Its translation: CASKGTADNSPLHF.

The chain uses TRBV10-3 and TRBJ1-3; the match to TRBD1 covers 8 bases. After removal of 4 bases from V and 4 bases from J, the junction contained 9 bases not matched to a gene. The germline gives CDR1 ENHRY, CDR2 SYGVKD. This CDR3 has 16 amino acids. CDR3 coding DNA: TGTGCCATCAGTGCGGGGGACAGGACACTCGGAAACACCATATATTTT. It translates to CAISAGDRTLGNTIYF.

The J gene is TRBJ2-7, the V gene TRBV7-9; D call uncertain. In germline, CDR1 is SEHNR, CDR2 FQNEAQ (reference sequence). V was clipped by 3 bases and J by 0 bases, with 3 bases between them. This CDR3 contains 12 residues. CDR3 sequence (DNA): TGTGCCAGCAGCTTCGGCTCCTACGAGCAGTACTTC. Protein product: CASSFGSYEQYF.

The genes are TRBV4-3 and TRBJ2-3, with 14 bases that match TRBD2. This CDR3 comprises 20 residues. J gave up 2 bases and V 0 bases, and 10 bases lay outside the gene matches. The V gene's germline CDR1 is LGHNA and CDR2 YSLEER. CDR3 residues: CASSQEGGLAGDSYTDTQYF. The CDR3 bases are TGCGCCAGCAGCCAAGAAGGGGGACTAGCGGGGGACTCCTACACAGATACGCAGTATTTT.

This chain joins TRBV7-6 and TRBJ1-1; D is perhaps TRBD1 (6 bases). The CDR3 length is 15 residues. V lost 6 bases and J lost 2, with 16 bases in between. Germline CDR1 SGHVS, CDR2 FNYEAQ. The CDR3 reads CASSRYFRGNTEAFF. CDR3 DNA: TGTGCCAGCAGTCGCTACTTCAGGGGTAACACTGAAGCTTTCTTT.

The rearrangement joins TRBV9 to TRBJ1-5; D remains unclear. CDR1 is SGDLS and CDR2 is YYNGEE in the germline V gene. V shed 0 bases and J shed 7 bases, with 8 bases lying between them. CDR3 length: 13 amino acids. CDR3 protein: CASSVAGYQPQHF. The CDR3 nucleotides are TGTGCCAGCAGCGTAGCGGGTTACCAGCCCCAGCATTTT.

Written as DNA, the CDR3 is TGTGCCAGTAGTATAGGGGGGACAGACGGAGATACGCAGTATTTT. Its protein product is CASSIGGTDGDTQYF. The rearrangement joins TRBV19 to TRBJ2-3, with 7 bases aligning to TRBD1. The CDR3 has 15 amino acids. V lost 1 base to trimming and J lost 5 bases; unmatched junction nucleotides: 6. CDR1 LNHDA and CDR2 SQIVND come from the germline V gene (reference sequence). The full variable domain, its missing parts supplied by reference TRBV19 and TRBJ2-3, is DGGITQSPKYLFRKEGQNVTLSCEQNLNHDAMYWYRQDPGQGLRLIYYSQIVNDFQKGDIAEGYSVSREKKESFPLTVTSAQKNPTAFYLCASSIGGTDGDTQYFGPGTRLTVL.

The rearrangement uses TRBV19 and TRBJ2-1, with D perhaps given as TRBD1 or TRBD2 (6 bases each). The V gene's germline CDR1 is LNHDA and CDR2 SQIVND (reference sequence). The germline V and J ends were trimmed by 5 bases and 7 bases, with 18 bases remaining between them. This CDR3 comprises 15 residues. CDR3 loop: CASSLRGTLQNEQFF. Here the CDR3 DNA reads TGTGCCAGTAGTCTCCGGGGGACATTACAAAATGAGCAGTTCTTC.

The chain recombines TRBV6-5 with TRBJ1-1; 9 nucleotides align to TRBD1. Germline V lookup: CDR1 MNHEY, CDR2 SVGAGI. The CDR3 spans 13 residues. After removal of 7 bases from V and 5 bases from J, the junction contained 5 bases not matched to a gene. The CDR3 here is CASTGQGRTEAFF. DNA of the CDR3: TGTGCCAGCACCGGACAGGGGAGGACTGAAGCTTTCTTT.

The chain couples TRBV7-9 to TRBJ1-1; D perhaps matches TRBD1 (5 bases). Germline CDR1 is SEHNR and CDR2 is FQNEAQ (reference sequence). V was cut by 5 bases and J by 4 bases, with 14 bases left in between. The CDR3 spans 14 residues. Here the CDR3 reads CASSQLGGVTEAFF. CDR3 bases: TGTGCCAGCAGCCAGCTGGGGGGGGTCACTGAAGCTTTCTTT.

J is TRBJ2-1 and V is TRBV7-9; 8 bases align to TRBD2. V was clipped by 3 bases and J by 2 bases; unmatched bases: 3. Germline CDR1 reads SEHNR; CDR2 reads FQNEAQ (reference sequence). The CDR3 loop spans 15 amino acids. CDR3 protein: CASSFPGLAYNEQFF. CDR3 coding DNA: TGTGCCAGCAGCTTCCCGGGACTAGCCTACAATGAGCAGTTCTTC.

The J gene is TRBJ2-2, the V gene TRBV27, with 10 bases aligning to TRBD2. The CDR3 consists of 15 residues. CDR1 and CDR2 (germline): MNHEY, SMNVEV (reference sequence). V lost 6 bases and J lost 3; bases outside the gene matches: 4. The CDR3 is CASRRSGGYTGELFF. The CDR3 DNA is TGTGCCAGCAGACGTAGCGGGGGGTACACCGGGGAGCTGTTTTTT.

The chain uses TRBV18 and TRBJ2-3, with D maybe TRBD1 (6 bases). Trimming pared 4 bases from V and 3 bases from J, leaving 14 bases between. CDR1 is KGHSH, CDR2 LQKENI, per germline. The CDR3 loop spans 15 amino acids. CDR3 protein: CASSQQGKATDTQYF. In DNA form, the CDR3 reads TGTGCCAGCTCACAACAGGGAAAGGCGACAGATACGCAGTATTTT.

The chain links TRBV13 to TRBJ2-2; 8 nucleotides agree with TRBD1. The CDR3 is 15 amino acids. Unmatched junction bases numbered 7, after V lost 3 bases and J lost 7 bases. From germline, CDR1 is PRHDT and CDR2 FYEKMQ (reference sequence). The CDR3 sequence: CASSLLGRGRGELFF. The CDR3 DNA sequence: TGTGCCAGCAGCTTGTTGGGCAGGGGGCGCGGGGAGCTGTTTTTT.

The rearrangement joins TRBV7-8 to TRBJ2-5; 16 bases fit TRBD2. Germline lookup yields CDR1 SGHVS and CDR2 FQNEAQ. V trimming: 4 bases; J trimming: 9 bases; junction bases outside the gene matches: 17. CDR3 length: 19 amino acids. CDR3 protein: CASSSPGTSGGVPPGAQYF. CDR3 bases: TGTGCCAGCAGCTCGCCCGGGACTAGCGGGGGGGTACCACCAGGGGCCCAGTACTTC.

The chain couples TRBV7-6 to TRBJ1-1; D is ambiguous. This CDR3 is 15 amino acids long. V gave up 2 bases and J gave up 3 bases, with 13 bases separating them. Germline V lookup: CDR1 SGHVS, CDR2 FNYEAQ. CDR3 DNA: TGTGCCAGCAGCTTAATTCGGTCGCTACACACTGAAGCTTTCTTT. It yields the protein CASSLIRSLHTEAFF.

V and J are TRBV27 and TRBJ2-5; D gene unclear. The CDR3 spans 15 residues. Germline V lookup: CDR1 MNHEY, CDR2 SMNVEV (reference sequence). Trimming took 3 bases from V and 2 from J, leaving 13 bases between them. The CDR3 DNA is TGTGCCAGCAGTTTCCTCCCTACCTCGCAAGAGACCCAGTACTTC. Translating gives CASSFLPTSQETQYF.

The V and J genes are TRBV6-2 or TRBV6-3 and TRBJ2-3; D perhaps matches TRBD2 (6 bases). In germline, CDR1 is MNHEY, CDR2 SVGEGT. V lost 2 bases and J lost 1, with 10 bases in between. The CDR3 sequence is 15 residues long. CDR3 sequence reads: CASSYPTGGTDTQYF. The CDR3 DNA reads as TGTGCCAGCAGTTACCCCACGGGGGGCACAGATACGCAGTATTTT.